This T cell receptor beta chain was documented in a study of blood T cell repertoires in COVID-19. Seattle patient enrollment occurred during active infection, with longitudinal follow-up thereafter. Only in-frame clones appear in the TCRdb table, and some are missing; sequencing was by immunoSEQ multiplex PCR. Among over 100,000 clones, approximately 90% were seen once, and the ten largest hold roughly 3.9%. Germline V gene sequence: CDR1 SGHTA, CDR2 FQGNSA. Germline trimming cut 4 bases from V and 2 bases from J; bases unmatched to any gene: 1. The CDR3 sequence is 16 residues long. Sequenced: peripheral blood. The sequence was obtained from a man in his 60s with COVID-19, enrolled during active disease. J is TRBJ2-5 and V is TRBV7-2; 16 bases fit TRBD2. In DNA form, the CDR3 reads TGTGCCAGCAGCTCGGGACTAGCGGGGGGGCAAGAGACCCAGTACTTC. Translating it yields CASSSGLAGGQETQYF.